The clone carrying this T cell receptor (beta chain) appeared a few times. As yet, its antigen is unknown. Germline V gene data show CDR1 as SGDLS and CDR2 as YYNGEE. V lost 3 bases to trimming and J lost 9 bases, with 13 bases between them. The length of the CDR3 is 13 residues. MiXCR, run by TCRdb on the RT-PCR reads, gives a single entry per CDR3 protein. Of 800,000 to 1,000,000 distinct CDR3 sequences in the sample, around 20% were seen once. The data derive from a study of response to subunit inactivated influenza vaccine. General observations from the study: The study's authors posited that every seasonal influenza vaccination enlists few new T cells.

The chain couples TRBV9 to TRBJ2-1; D is unclear. The TCR originated in a man between 50 and 59 years old who received an inactivated influenza vaccine. Sequencing was performed on PBMCs from blood, taken 4 to 6 days after vaccination. The CDR3 reads CASSATIALEQFF. CDR3 in DNA: TGTGCCAGCAGCGCGACAATCGCCCTTGAGCAGTTCTTC.